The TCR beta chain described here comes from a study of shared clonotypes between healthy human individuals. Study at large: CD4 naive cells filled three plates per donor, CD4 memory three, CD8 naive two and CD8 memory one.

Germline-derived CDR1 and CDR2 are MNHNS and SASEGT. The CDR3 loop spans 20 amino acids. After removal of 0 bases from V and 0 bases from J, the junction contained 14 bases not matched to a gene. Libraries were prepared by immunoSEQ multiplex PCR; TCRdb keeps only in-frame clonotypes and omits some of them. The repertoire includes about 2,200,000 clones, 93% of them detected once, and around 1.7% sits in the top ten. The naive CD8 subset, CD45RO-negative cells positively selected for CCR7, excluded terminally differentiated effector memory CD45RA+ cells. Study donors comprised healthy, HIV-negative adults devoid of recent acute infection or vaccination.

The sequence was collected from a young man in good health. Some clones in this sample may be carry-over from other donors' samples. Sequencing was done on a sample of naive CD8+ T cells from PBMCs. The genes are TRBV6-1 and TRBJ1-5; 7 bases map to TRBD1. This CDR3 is CASSEASTGASYYSNQPQHF. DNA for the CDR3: TGTGCCAGCAGTGAAGCCTCCACAGGGGCCAGTTATTATAGCAATCAGCCCCAGCATTTT.